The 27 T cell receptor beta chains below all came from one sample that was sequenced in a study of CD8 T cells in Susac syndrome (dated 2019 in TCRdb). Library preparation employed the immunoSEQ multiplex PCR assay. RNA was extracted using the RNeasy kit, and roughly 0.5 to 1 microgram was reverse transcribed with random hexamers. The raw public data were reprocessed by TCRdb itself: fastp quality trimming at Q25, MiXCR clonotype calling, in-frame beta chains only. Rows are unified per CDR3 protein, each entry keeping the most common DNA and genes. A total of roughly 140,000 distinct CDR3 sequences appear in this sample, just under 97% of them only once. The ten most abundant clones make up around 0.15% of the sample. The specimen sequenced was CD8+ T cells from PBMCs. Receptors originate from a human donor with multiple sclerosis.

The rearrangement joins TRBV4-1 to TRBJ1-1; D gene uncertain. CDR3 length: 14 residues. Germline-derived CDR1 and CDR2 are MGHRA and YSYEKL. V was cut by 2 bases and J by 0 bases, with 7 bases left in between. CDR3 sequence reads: CASSQLHLNTEAFF. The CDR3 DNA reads TGCGCCAGCAGCCAACTTCATCTGAACACTGAAGCTTTCTTT.

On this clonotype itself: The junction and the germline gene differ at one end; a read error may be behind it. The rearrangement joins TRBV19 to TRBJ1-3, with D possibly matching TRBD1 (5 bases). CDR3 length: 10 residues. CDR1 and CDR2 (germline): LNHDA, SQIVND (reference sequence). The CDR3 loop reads CATSYRDGSF. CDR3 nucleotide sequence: TGTGCCACCTCCTACCGGGACGGCTCTTTT.

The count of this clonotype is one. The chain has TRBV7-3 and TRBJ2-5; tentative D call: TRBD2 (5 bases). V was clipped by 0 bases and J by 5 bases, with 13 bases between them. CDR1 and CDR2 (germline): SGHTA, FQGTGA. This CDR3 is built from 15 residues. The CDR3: CASSLTPGRRETQYF. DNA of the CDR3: TGTGCCAGCAGCTTAACCCCGGGCAGGAGGGAGACCCAGTACTTC.

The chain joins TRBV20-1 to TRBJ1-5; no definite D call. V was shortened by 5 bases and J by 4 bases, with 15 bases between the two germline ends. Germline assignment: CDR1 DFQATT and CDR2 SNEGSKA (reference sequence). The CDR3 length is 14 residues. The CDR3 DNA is TGCAGTGCTGCCGACTTGGGCGGTAATCAGCCCCAGCATTTT. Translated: CSAADLGGNQPQHF.

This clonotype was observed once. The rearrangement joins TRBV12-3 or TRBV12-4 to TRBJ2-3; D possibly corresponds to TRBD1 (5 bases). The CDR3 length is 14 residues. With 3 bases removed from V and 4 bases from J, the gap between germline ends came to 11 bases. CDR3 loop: CASSFSGLADTQYF. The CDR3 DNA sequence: TGTGCCAGCAGTTTTTCAGGGCTCGCAGATACGCAGTATTTT.

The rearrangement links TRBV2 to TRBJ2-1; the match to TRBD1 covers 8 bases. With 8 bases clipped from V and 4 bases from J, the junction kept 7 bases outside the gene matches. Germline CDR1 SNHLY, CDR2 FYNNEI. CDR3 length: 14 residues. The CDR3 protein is CASSGQGQYNEQFF. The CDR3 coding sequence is TGTGCCAGCTCTGGACAGGGCCAATACAATGAGCAGTTCTTC.

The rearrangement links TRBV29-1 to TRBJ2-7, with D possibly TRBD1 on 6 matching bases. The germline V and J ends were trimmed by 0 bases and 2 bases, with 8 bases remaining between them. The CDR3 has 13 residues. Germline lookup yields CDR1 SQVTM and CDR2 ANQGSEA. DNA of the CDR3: TGCAGCGTTGAAGATACAGGGCCCTACGAGCAGTACTTC. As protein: CSVEDTGPYEQYF.

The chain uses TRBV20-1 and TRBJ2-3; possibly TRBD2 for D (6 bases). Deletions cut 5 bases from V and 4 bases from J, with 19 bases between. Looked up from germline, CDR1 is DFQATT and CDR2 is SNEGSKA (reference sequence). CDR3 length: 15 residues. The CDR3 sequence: CSAGSGLSPPDTQYF. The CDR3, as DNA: TGCAGTGCTGGATCGGGACTTTCGCCCCCAGATACGCAGTATTTT.

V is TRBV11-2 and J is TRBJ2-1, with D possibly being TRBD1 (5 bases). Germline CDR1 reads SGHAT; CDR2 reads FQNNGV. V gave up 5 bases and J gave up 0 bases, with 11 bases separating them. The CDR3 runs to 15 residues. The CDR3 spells CASSQGASSYNEQFF. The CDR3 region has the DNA TGTGCCAGCAGCCAAGGGGCTAGCTCCTACAATGAGCAGTTCTTC.

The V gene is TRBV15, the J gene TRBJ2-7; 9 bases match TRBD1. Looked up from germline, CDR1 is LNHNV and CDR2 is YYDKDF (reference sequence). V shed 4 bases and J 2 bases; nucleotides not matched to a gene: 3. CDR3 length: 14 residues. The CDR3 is CATSITGGPYEQYV. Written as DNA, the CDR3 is TGTGCCACCAGCATCACAGGGGGCCCCTACGAGCAGTACGTC.

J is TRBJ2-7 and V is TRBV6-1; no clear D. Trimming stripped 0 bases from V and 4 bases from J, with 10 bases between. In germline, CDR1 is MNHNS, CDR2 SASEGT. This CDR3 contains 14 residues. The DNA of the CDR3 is TGTGCCAGCAGTGAAGCGGCACATGATTACGAGCAGTACGTC. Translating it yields CASSEAAHDYEQYV.

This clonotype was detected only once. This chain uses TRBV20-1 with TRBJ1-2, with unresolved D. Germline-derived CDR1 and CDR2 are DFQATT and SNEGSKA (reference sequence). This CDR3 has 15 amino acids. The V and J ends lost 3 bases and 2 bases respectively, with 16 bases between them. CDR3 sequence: CSASKPGFGNYGYTF. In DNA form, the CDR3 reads TGCAGTGCTAGCAAACCCGGGTTCGGAAACTATGGCTACACCTTC.

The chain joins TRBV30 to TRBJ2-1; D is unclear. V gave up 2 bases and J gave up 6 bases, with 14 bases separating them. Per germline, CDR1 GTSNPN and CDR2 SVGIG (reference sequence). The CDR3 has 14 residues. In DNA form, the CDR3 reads TGTGCCTGGAGTCGTGACCCCTCTCGCAATGAGCAGTTCTTC. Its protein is CAWSRDPSRNEQFF.

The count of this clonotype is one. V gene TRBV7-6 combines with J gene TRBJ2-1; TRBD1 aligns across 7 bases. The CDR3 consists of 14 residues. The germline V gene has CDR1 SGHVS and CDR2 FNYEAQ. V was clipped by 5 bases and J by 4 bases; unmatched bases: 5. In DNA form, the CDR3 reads TGTGCCAGCAGCGAGGGGGCTTATTACAATGAGCAGTTCTTC. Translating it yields CASSEGAYYNEQFF.

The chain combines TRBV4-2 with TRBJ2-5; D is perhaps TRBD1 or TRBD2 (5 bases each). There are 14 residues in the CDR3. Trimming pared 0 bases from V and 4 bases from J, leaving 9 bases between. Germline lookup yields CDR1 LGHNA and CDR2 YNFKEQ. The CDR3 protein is CASSQDHGGETQYF. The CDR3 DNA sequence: TGTGCCAGCAGCCAAGATCATGGGGGAGAGACCCAGTACTTC.

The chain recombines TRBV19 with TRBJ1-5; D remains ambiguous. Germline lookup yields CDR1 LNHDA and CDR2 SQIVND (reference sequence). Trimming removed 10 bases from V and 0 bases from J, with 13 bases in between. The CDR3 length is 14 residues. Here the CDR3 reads CATADPISNQPQHF. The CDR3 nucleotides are TGTGCCACGGCGGATCCCATTAGCAATCAGCCCCAGCATTTT.

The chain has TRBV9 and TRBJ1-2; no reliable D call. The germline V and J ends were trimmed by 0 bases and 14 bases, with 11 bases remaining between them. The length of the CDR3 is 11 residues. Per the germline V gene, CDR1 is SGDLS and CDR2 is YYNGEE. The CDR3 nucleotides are TGTGCCAGCAGCGTAGCCACCGCTAAGACCTTC. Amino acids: CASSVATAKTF.

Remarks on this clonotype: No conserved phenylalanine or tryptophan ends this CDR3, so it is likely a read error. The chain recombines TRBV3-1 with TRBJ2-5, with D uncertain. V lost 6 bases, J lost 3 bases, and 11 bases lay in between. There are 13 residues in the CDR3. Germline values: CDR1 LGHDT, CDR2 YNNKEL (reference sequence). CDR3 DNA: TGTGCCAGCAGTCCACACCTGAAAGAGACCCAGTACCTC. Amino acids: CASSPHLKETQYL.

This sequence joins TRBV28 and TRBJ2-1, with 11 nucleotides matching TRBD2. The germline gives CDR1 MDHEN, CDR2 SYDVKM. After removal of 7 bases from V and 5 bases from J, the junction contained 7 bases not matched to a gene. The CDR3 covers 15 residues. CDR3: CASIYSGGANNEQFF. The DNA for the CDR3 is TGTGCCAGCATTTATAGCGGGGGGGCCAACAATGAGCAGTTCTTC.

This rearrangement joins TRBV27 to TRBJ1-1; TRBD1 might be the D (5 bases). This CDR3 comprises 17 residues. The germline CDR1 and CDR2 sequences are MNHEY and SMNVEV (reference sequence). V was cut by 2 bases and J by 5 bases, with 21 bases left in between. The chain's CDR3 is CASSLKVDGLGQTEAFF. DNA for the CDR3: TGTGCCAGCAGTTTAAAGGTGGATGGGCTGGGGCAGACTGAAGCTTTCTTT.

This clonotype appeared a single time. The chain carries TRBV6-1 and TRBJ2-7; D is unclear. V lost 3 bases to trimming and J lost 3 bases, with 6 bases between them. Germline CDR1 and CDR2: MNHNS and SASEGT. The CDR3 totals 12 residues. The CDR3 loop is CASSDLGYEQYF. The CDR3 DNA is TGTGCCAGCAGTGATCTTGGCTACGAGCAGTACTTC.

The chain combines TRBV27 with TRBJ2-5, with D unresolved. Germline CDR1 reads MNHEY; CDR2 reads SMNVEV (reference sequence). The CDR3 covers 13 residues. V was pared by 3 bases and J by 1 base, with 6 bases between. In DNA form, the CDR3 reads TGTGCCAGCAGTTTCAGACCCCAAGAGACCCAGTACTTC. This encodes CASSFRPQETQYF.

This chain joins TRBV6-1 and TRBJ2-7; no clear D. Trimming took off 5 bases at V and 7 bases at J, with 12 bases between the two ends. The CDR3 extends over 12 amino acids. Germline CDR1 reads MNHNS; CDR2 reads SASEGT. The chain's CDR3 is CASSNTLVEQYF. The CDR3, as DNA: TGTGCCAGCAGTAACACATTGGTGGAGCAGTACTTC.

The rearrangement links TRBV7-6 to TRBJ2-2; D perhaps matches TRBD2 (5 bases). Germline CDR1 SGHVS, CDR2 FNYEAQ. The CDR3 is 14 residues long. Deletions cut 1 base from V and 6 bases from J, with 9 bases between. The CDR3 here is CASSLEAVAGELFF. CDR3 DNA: TGTGCCAGCAGCTTAGAAGCGGTGGCCGGGGAGCTGTTTTTT. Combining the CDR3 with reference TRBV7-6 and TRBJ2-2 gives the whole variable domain GAGVSQSPRYKVTKRGQDVALRCDPISGHVSLYWYRQALGQGPEFLTYFNYEAQQDKSGLPNDRFSAERPEGSISTLTIQRTEQRDSAMYRCASSLEAVAGELFFGEGSRLTVL.

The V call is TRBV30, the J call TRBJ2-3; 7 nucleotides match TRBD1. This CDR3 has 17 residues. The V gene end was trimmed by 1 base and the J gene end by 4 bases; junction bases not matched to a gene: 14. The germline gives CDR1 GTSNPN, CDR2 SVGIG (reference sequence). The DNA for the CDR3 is TGTGCCTGGAGTGGGACCTCCGACAGGGCCTCGGCAGATACGCAGTATTTT. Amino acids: CAWSGTSDRASADTQYF.

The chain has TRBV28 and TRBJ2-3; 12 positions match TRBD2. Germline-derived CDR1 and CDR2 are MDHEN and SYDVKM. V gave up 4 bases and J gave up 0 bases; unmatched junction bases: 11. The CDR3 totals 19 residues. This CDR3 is CASSSSRLAGAASTDTQYF. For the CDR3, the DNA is TGTGCCAGCAGTTCCTCGAGACTAGCGGGGGCAGCTAGCACAGATACGCAGTATTTT.

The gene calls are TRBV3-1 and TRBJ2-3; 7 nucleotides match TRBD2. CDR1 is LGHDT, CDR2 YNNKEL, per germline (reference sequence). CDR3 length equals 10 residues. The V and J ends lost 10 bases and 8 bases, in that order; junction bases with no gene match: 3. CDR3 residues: CATGGGTQYF. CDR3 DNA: TGTGCCACCGGCGGGGGTACGCAGTATTTT.